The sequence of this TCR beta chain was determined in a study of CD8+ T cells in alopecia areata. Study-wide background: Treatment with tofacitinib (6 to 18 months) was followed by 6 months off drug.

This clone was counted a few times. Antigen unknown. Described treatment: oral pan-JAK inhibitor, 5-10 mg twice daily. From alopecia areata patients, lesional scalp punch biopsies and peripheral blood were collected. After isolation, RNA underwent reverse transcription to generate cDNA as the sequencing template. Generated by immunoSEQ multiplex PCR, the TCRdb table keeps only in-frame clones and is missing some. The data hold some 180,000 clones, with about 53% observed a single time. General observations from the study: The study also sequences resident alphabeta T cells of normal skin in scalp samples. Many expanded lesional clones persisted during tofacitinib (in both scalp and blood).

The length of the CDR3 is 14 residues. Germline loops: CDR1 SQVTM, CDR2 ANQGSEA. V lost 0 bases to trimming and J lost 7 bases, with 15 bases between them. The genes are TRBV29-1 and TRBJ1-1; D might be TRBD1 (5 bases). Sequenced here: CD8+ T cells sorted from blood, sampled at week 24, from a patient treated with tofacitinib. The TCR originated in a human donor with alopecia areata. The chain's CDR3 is CSVEDLASGIEAFF. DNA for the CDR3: TGCAGCGTTGAAGATCTGGCCTCAGGGATTGAAGCTTTCTTT.